The entry below describes one TCR beta chain. What it recognizes is unknown. The data were taken from a study of CD8 T cells in ankylosing spondylitis. Overall study results and limits: Ankylosing spondylitis blood seemed to carry a telltale TCR beta motif made of under 10 highly homologous variants. Clones linked to disease, bearing a CD8+ phenotype, were relatively rare in peripheral blood. From matched ankylosing spondylitis synovial fluid, disease-linked clones were reportedly recovered at significantly enriched levels. Earlier authors reported some of these motif variants in reactive arthritis synovial fluid and blood.

Quantitative 5'-RACE with molecular barcodes produced the TCR beta libraries. TCRdb processed the 5' RACE reads anew with MiXCR; each CDR3 protein has one entry. The data show about 330,000 distinct CDR3 sequences, with 7.5% to 9% seen just once and roughly 14% held by the top ten. Sequenced input: blood, either unsorted or a sorted T cell fraction (not recorded which). This sequence originates from a male donor with ankylosing spondylitis.

DNA of the CDR3: TGTGCCAGCAGTCCCGGGGCCCAGGGGACCCAGCATTTT. Its protein is CASSPGAQGTQHF. The rearrangement links TRBV25-1 to TRBJ1-5; weak D call: TRBD1 (6 bases). Germline V gives CDR1 MGHDK, CDR2 SYGVNS. The CDR3 has 13 amino acids. V shed 5 bases and J shed 11 bases, with 16 bases lying between them.